The 24 T cell receptor beta chains below were found in one sample sequenced in a study of OX40 agonist ivuxolimab in advanced cancers. Clones were sequenced by immunoSEQ multiplex PCR, and TCRdb holds only the in-frame ones, with some missing. The sample records around 60,000 clones, approximately 85% being singletons. The input for sequencing was CD4+ or CD8+ T cells sorted from blood, taken in a trial of the OX40 agonist ivuxolimab. These receptors were taken from an adult with an advanced solid tumor such as melanoma, head and neck, liver or kidney cancer.

V usage is TRBV7-9 and J usage is TRBJ1-1; 7 nucleotides match TRBD1. V was clipped by 6 bases and J by 0 bases; unmatched bases: 13. The CDR3 totals 17 residues. Germline assignment: CDR1 SEHNR and CDR2 FQNEAQ (reference sequence). For the CDR3, the DNA is TGTGCCAGCAGTTCAACAGGGGCTCTAATCATGAACACTGAAGCTTTCTTT. Translation: CASSSTGALIMNTEAFF.

The CDR3 loop reads CASSQRQGVGETQYF. CDR3 DNA: TGCGCCAGCAGCCAACGACAGGGTGTGGGAGAGACCCAGTACTTC. The chain recombines TRBV4-3 with TRBJ2-5; 7 nucleotides match TRBD1. CDR3 length: 15 residues. V lost 2 bases, J lost 4 bases, and 7 bases stayed unmatched. Germline assignment: CDR1 LGHNA and CDR2 YSLEER.

CDR3 DNA: TGTGCCAGCAATGGGTACTCTGGGGCCAACGTCCTGACTTTC. It encodes CASNGYSGANVLTF. The chain uses TRBV28 and TRBJ2-6; D is unresolved. The V end lost 7 bases, the J end lost 0 bases, and 7 bases lay between the germline ends. Germline V gene data show CDR1 as MDHEN and CDR2 as SYDVKM. CDR3 length equals 14 residues.

The chain carries TRBV4-3 and TRBJ2-3; D may be TRBD2 (6 bases). Germline V CDR1 and CDR2: LGHNA, YSLEER. Trimming pared 0 bases from V and 3 bases from J, leaving 10 bases between. CDR3 length: 15 residues. In DNA, the CDR3 is TGCGCCAGCAGCCAAGAGCCGGGAGTGACAGATACGCAGTATTTT. This codes for CASSQEPGVTDTQYF.

The CDR3 DNA is TGTGCCAGCAGCTCGGGGGTTGGGCCGTACGAGCAGTACTTC. Encoded protein: CASSSGVGPYEQYF. The chain is built from TRBV5-5 and TRBJ2-7; the D gene is possibly TRBD2 (6 bases). Trimming shortened V by 3 bases and J by 4 bases, and 14 bases separated the two germline ends. Germline V lookup: CDR1 SGHKS, CDR2 YYEKEE (reference sequence). This CDR3 has 14 residues.

The chain couples TRBV4-3 to TRBJ2-7; 13 bases align to TRBD2. CDR1 is LGHNA and CDR2 is YSLEER in the germline V gene. The CDR3 extends over 16 amino acids. The trim removed 3 bases at V and 5 bases at J, leaving 7 bases unmatched. The CDR3 sequence is CASSQARTSGRHEQYF. CDR3 bases: TGCGCCAGCAGCCAGGCGAGGACTAGCGGGAGACACGAGCAGTACTTC.

The J gene is TRBJ2-1, the V gene TRBV27; 9 bases are a match to TRBD2. The CDR3 contains 18 residues. Germline trimming cut 6 bases from V and 7 bases from J; bases unmatched to any gene: 19. Germline V CDR1 and CDR2: MNHEY, SMNVEV (reference sequence). The CDR3 DNA reads TGTGCCAGCAGCTCCCTAAGAATGCGGGGGGGCCTGGGAAATGAGCAGTTCTTC. It encodes CASSSLRMRGGLGNEQFF.

This clone appeared a few times. The V gene is TRBV19, the J gene TRBJ1-5, with TRBD1 matching over 7 bases. The V and J ends lost 1 base and 3 bases, in that order; junction bases with no gene match: 9. The CDR3 has 17 residues. Germline CDR1 and CDR2: LNHDA and SQIVND (reference sequence). The DNA of the CDR3 is TGTGCCAGTAGTATAGGTCTGGGCAGGGGGATCAATCAGCCCCAGCATTTT. It is translated as CASSIGLGRGINQPQHF.

This clone was seen more than once but under ten times. The rearrangement uses TRBV6-6 and TRBJ2-7; 7 bases map to TRBD2. Looked up from germline, CDR1 is MNHNY and CDR2 is SVGAGI (reference sequence). The ends lost 7 bases at V and 6 bases at J; junction bases unmatched: 3. CDR3 length: 11 amino acids. The CDR3 reads CASMGGSEQYF. In DNA, the CDR3 is TGTGCCAGCATGGGGGGGAGCGAGCAGTACTTC.

V gene TRBV18 combines with J gene TRBJ2-5; 8 bases are a match to TRBD2. The J call may not be correct, given that the DNA end is closer to TRBJ2-7. Germline values: CDR1 KGHSH, CDR2 LQKENI. The CDR3 consists of 13 residues. CDR3 amino acids: CASSSGRIDEQYF. Written as DNA, the CDR3 is TGTGCCAGCTCAAGCGGGAGAATCGACGAGCAGTACTTC.

The V and J genes are TRBV27 and TRBJ2-1; 8 bases align to TRBD2. CDR3 length: 15 residues. CDR1 and CDR2 (germline): MNHEY, SMNVEV (reference sequence). J lost 3 bases, V lost 3 bases, and 4 bases had no gene match. The CDR3 DNA is TGTGCCAGCAGTTTTTCCAGCGGGGGCTACAATGAGCAGTTCTTC. This sequence encodes CASSFSSGGYNEQFF.

The chain has TRBV19 and TRBJ1-6; D unresolved. V lost 8 bases and J 7 bases, leaving 9 bases between the germline ends. The CDR3 runs to 12 residues. The V gene's germline CDR1 is LNHDA and CDR2 SQIVND (reference sequence). The CDR3 sequence: CASGYKNSPLHF. DNA for the CDR3: TGTGCCAGTGGATACAAGAATTCACCCCTCCACTTT.

This sequence joins TRBV5-4 and TRBJ2-7; TRBD2 aligns across 15 bases. There are 16 residues in the CDR3. J was trimmed by 7 bases and V by 4 bases; bases with no gene match: 9. Germline V gives CDR1 SGHNT, CDR2 YYREEE (reference sequence). CDR3 sequence: CASSTGLAGGPGEQYF. The CDR3, as DNA: TGTGCCAGCAGCACTGGACTAGCGGGAGGGCCGGGTGAGCAGTACTTC.

Notes on this clone: Other DNA sequences within the sample encode an identical CDR3. The rearrangement links TRBV25-1 to TRBJ1-4; no firm D call. Trimming left V 3 bases short and J 6 bases short, with 14 bases between. The CDR3 is 15 amino acids. The germline V gene encodes CDR1 MGHDK and CDR2 SYGVNS. For the CDR3, the DNA is TGTGCCAGCAGTGACGAGGGTGGGGTGGATGAAAAACTGTTTTTT. Its translation is CASSDEGGVDEKLFF.

The rearrangement joins TRBV18 to TRBJ2-5; maybe TRBD2 (5 bases). The CDR3 runs to 14 residues. CDR1 is KGHSH and CDR2 is LQKENI in the germline V gene. V was clipped by 2 bases and J by 5 bases, with 12 bases between them. This CDR3 is CASSPTGFQETQYF. CDR3 nucleotide sequence: TGTGCCAGCTCACCAACGGGGTTCCAGGAGACCCAGTACTTC. Full variable domain (missing parts from reference TRBV18 and TRBJ2-5): NAGVMQNPRHLVRRRGQEARLRCSPMKGHSHVYWYRQLPEEGLKFMVYLQKENIIDESGMPKERFSAEFPKEGPSILRIQQVVRGDSAAYFCASSPTGFQETQYFGPGTRLLVL.

This clone appeared once. The V and J genes are TRBV10-3 and TRBJ2-7; 7 bases align to TRBD2. J was trimmed by 3 bases and V by 10 bases; bases with no gene match: 6. CDR1 ENHRY and CDR2 SYGVKD come from the germline V gene. This CDR3 region has 12 residues. The CDR3 nucleotides read TGTGCCACCAGGTCTAGCGGCTACGAGCAGTACTTC. This translates into CATRSSGYEQYF.

V is TRBV9 and J is TRBJ2-3, with D perhaps matching TRBD1 (5 bases). The V gene's germline CDR1 is SGDLS and CDR2 YYNGEE. Trimming took 0 bases from V and 0 from J, leaving 11 bases between them. The CDR3 has 16 amino acids. CDR3 in amino acids: CASSVGQTPSTDTQYF. As DNA, the CDR3 is TGTGCCAGCAGCGTAGGACAGACCCCTAGCACAGATACGCAGTATTTT.

The rearrangement joins TRBV28 to TRBJ1-2; TRBD1 is a possible D gene (5 bases). Germline values: CDR1 MDHEN, CDR2 SYDVKM. The V end lost 6 bases, the J end lost 6 bases, and 11 bases lay between the germline ends. CDR3 length: 12 residues. Here the CDR3 DNA reads TGTGCCAGCAGCTGGGACGTTCATGGCTACACCTTC. It specifies CASSWDVHGYTF.

The V and J genes are TRBV5-6 and TRBJ2-4; a weak D match, TRBD1 (6 bases). The germline V gene has CDR1 SGHDT and CDR2 YYEEEE. Trimming took off 4 bases at V and 6 bases at J, with 14 bases between the two ends. The CDR3 has 14 amino acids. The CDR3 spells CASSMDSVGNIQYF. Written as DNA, the CDR3 is TGTGCCAGCAGCATGGACAGCGTAGGAAACATTCAGTACTTC.

The chain couples TRBV28 to TRBJ2-7; possible D gene TRBD1, 5 bases. CDR3 length: 15 residues. V lost 3 bases to trimming and J lost 3 bases, with 15 bases between them. The germline V gene has CDR1 MDHEN and CDR2 SYDVKM. The CDR3 nucleotides are TGTGCCAGCAGTTTTTCTGGACAACCAGGCTACGAGCAGTACTTC. This gives the protein CASSFSGQPGYEQYF.

The chain couples TRBV28 to TRBJ2-7; TRBD1 is a possible D gene (6 bases). V dropped 3 bases and J dropped 9 bases, with 9 bases sitting between them. Germline CDR1 is MDHEN and CDR2 is SYDVKM. This CDR3 region has 11 residues. CDR3 in DNA: TGTGCCAGCAGTTTTCCCAGGGGGCAGTACTTC. Residues: CASSFPRGQYF. Variable domain in full (rest from reference TRBV28 and TRBJ2-7): DVKVTQSSRYLVKRTGEKVFLECVQDMDHENMFWYRQDPGLGLRLIYFSYDVKMKEKGDIPEGYSVSREKKERFSLILESASTNQTSMYLCASSFPRGQYFGPGTRLTVT.

CDR3 sequence reads: CASSLAEGADTEAFF. The CDR3 DNA reads TGCGCCAGCAGCTTGGCAGAGGGCGCAGACACTGAAGCTTTCTTT. This rearrangement joins TRBV5-1 to TRBJ1-1, with D uncertain. V was pared by 0 bases and J by 3 bases, with 12 bases between. Germline values: CDR1 SGHRS, CDR2 YFSETQ. This CDR3 region has 15 residues.

V is TRBV27 and J is TRBJ2-7; 7 bases match TRBD2. There are 14 residues in the CDR3. Per the germline V gene, CDR1 is MNHEY and CDR2 is SMNVEV (reference sequence). The V gene end was trimmed by 5 bases and the J gene end by 5 bases; junction bases not matched to a gene: 9. In DNA form, the CDR3 reads TGTGCCAGCAGTGCGGGACTAACCCATGACGAGCAGTACTTC. Residues: CASSAGLTHDEQYF.

This clone was counted once. This chain links TRBV27 with TRBJ2-2; D possibly corresponds to TRBD1 (6 bases). This CDR3 region has 12 residues. CDR1 MNHEY and CDR2 SMNVEV come from the germline V gene (reference sequence). V lost 5 bases to trimming and J lost 6 bases, with 7 bases between them. The CDR3 is CASSTGPGELFF. In DNA form, the CDR3 reads TGTGCCAGCAGTACAGGGCCCGGGGAGCTGTTTTTT.